This is a list of T cell receptor beta chains from one sample in a study of T cell repertoires in cytomegalovirus infection. Via MiXCR, TCRdb re-called the reads, giving one row per CDR3 protein. Among around 490,000 distinct CDR3 sequences listed, around a quarter were seen once. The specimen was PBMCs. The receptors originated from a human donor in good health (CMV status not recorded). Some clones in this sample may be carry-over from other donors' samples. Both conserved end residues are part of each CDR3. A D gene is named only where the DNA matches it firmly. Clone size is given for some rows only: seen once, a few or many times, or a class if the clone is expanded.

j_call	d_call	clone_size	v_call	cdr3_nt	cdr3_aa
TRBJ1-1	-	many	TRBV7-8	TGTGCCAGCAGCTTGGGGGCGCGGAGCACTGAAGCTTTCTTT	CASSLGARSTEAFF
TRBJ2-1	-	-	TRBV4-3	TGCGCCAGCAGCCAAGATCCCGAGGGAGTAGCCTACAATGAGCAGTTCTTC	CASSQDPEGVAYNEQFF
TRBJ2-1	-	many	TRBV7-8	TGTGCCAGCAGCTTAGAAGGCCCCCCACCCAACCAGAACAATGAGCAGTTCTTC	CASSLEGPPPNQNNEQFF
TRBJ1-5	-	few	TRBV20-1	TGCAGTGCTAGAGATTCGGGGTGGAATCAGCCCCAGCATTTT	CSARDSGWNQPQHF
TRBJ2-7	-	many	TRBV7-2	TGTGCCAGCAGCGTCCCCGGGTCCCCCTACGAGCAGTACTTC	CASSVPGSPYEQYF
TRBJ2-1	-	-	TRBV7-6	TGTGCCAGCAGCTTAGGGTTTGGCGACAATGAGCAGTTCTTC	CASSLGFGDNEQFF
TRBJ2-2	TRBD2	-	TRBV5-4	TGTGCCAGCAGCTCACTAGCGGGAGGGCCGGTGGCCGGGGAGCTGTTTTTT	CASSSLAGGPVAGELFF
TRBJ2-1	TRBD1	many	TRBV12-3/TRBV12-4	TGTGCCAGCAGATACCGGGACAGAAACAATGAGCAGTTCTTC	CASRYRDRNNEQFF
TRBJ2-7	TRBD2	many	TRBV7-2	TGTGCCAGCAGCTTTCGAGCGGGAAGCTCCTACGAGCAGTACTTC	CASSFRAGSSYEQYF
TRBJ2-1	-	-	TRBV10-3	TGTGCCATCAGTGGTGGCGTCTCGGGTAACAATGAGCAGTTCTTC	CAISGGVSGNNEQFF
TRBJ1-6	-	-	TRBV20-1	TGCAGTGCTAGAGACCGCCTTAGGCCCTCCGATAATTCACCCCTCCACTTT	CSARDRLRPSDNSPLHF
TRBJ1-1	-	-	TRBV5-4	TGTGCCAGCAGCTTGGTCGGGCAGCGGGCTTTCTTT	CASSLVGQRAFF